The 31 T cell receptor beta chains presented below share a single source sample, sequenced in a study of blood T cell repertoires in COVID-19. Only in-frame clones appear in the TCRdb table, and some are missing; sequencing was by immunoSEQ multiplex PCR. The sample carries about 56,000 clones, 80% to 90% recorded once. The sample consisted of peripheral blood. These receptors came from a human donor in a cohort sampled during active COVID-19.

The chain couples TRBV11-2 to TRBJ2-1; 10 bases are shared with TRBD2. This CDR3 is 14 amino acids long. Trimming cost V 3 bases and J 8 bases; bases outside gene matches: 4. The germline CDR1 and CDR2 sequences are SGHAT and FQNNGV. CDR3 DNA sequence: TGTGCCAGCAGCTTTCAGCGGGGGGGACATGAGCAGTTCTTC. Its protein product is CASSFQRGGHEQFF.

The rearrangement links TRBV4-2 to TRBJ2-5, with TRBD2 as a possible D gene (7 bases). Trimming pared 4 bases from V and 1 base from J, leaving 13 bases between. The CDR3 has 15 residues. Per the germline V gene, CDR1 is LGHNA and CDR2 is YNFKEQ. This chain's CDR3 is CASSRYRGAQETQYF. CDR3 nucleotide sequence: TGTGCCAGCAGCCGATATCGGGGGGCCCAAGAGACCCAGTACTTC.

The J gene is TRBJ2-2, the V gene TRBV12-3 or TRBV12-4, with unresolved D. The CDR3 consists of 13 residues. V was cut by 3 bases and J by 1 base, with 3 bases left in between. The CDR3: CASSFRNTGELFF. For the CDR3, the DNA is TGTGCCAGCAGTTTCAGGAACACCGGGGAGCTGTTTTTT.

The CDR3 DNA follows: TGTGCCAGCAGTCCTAGGGGGTTATATGGCTACACCTTC. Translated: CASSPRGLYGYTF. The chain joins TRBV27 to TRBJ1-2, with a weak D call TRBD1 (6 bases). Germline CDR1 MNHEY, CDR2 SMNVEV (reference sequence). The CDR3 has 13 amino acids. V was cut by 5 bases and J by 5 bases, with 12 bases left in between.

This clone is a singleton in its sample. The J gene is TRBJ2-3, the V gene TRBV14; D is unresolved. Germline lookup yields CDR1 SGHDN and CDR2 FVKESK. CDR3 size: 14 residues. The ends were cut back, 1 base at V and 4 bases at J, with 9 bases in the middle. CDR3 nucleotides: TGTGCCAGCAGCCAAGTGGGCTCGCCAGATACGCAGTATTTT. It translates to CASSQVGSPDTQYF.

This sequence joins TRBV7-8 and TRBJ1-3; the match to TRBD1 covers 11 bases. There are 19 residues in the CDR3. Trimming took 2 bases from V and 4 from J; bases not matched to a gene: 13. CDR1 and CDR2 (germline): SGHVS, FQNEAQ. Here the CDR3 DNA reads TGTGCCAGCAGCTTACTTGAGGGACAGGGGGGTGATTTAGGAAACACCATATATTTT. Protein product: CASSLLEGQGGDLGNTIYF.

The genes are TRBV7-8 and TRBJ2-1; TRBD2 matches 10 bases. The CDR3 is made up of 16 amino acids. Trimming removed 2 bases from V and 4 bases from J; junction bases left unmatched: 5. Germline V gene sequence: CDR1 SGHVS, CDR2 FQNEAQ. DNA of the CDR3: TGTGCCAGCAGCTTATTAGGACTAGCGGTGTACAATGAGCAGTTCTTC. Translated, it gives CASSLLGLAVYNEQFF.

The table lists this clone with a count of one. The CDR3 is CASSPRGTGDLFSSGNTIYF. For the CDR3, the DNA is TGCGCCAGCAGCCCCCGTGGGACAGGGGACCTATTCTCCTCTGGAAACACCATATATTTT. The V call is TRBV5-1, the J call TRBJ1-3; the match to TRBD1 covers 10 bases. This CDR3 is 20 amino acids long. The germline CDR1 and CDR2 sequences are SGHRS and YFSETQ. Trimming cost V 4 bases and J 0 bases; bases outside gene matches: 16.

As regards this clone: One end of the junction fails to match germline, which may point to a read error. The chain recombines TRBV7-7 with TRBJ2-1; 8 positions match TRBD1. Germline lookup yields CDR1 SSHAT and CDR2 FNYEAQ (reference sequence). The CDR3 is 16 residues long. In DNA form, the CDR3 reads TGTGCTAGCAGCATCTCTCGGACAGGGCGGTACAATGAGCAGTTCTTC. Protein sequence: CASSISRTGRYNEQFF.

The chain employs TRBV7-9 and TRBJ2-6, with TRBD1 matching 7 bases. CDR3 size: 18 residues. CDR1 is SEHNR, CDR2 FQNEAQ, per germline (reference sequence). After removal of 5 bases from V and 0 bases from J, the junction contained 10 bases not matched to a gene. CDR3 amino acids: CASSTLRGRGSGANVLTF. The CDR3 DNA follows: TGTGCCAGCAGCACTCTCAGGGGGAGAGGCTCTGGGGCCAACGTCCTGACTTTC.

This chain joins TRBV5-4 and TRBJ2-1, with TRBD2 matching over 9 bases. Germline loops: CDR1 SGHNT, CDR2 YYREEE (reference sequence). After removal of 1 base from V and 9 bases from J, the junction contained 8 bases not matched to a gene. The length of the CDR3 is 15 residues. The CDR3 region has the DNA TGTGCCAGCAGCTTGTCGGCAGCGGGGGGTCGTGAGCAGTTCTTC. This codes for CASSLSAAGGREQFF.

The rearrangement links TRBV7-8 to TRBJ2-3, with D uncertain. CDR1 and CDR2 from the germline V gene are SGHVS and FQNEAQ. Trimming left V 5 bases short and J 7 bases short, with 13 bases between. The CDR3 is 13 residues long. The CDR3 nucleotides are TGTGCCAGCAGCGGCGGTGACGGAAATACGCAGTATTTT. It codes for CASSGGDGNTQYF.

V usage is TRBV5-8 and J usage is TRBJ2-1; 8 nucleotides line up with TRBD2. After removal of 2 bases from V and 10 bases from J, the junction contained 11 bases not matched to a gene. CDR3 size: 15 residues. Germline CDR1 is SGHTS and CDR2 is YDEGEE. The CDR3 loop is CASSFGTRETEEQFF. For the CDR3, the DNA is TGTGCCAGCAGCTTCGGGACTAGAGAGACGGAGGAGCAGTTCTTC.

The chain links TRBV18 to TRBJ1-6; TRBD1 aligns across 8 bases. Unmatched junction bases numbered 8, after V lost 1 base and J lost 9 bases. Germline V lookup: CDR1 KGHSH, CDR2 LQKENI. This CDR3 contains 16 residues. The CDR3 DNA sequence: TGTGCCAGCTCACCACGACCGACAGGGGAGGCTTCACCCCTCCACTTT. Translating it yields CASSPRPTGEASPLHF.

This chain uses TRBV19 with TRBJ2-5; 10 positions match TRBD1. V dropped 9 bases and J dropped 5; count of bases not matched to a gene: 9. CDR1 and CDR2 from the germline V gene are LNHDA and SQIVND (reference sequence). The CDR3 has 14 residues. CDR3 protein: CASRQGANFETQYF. In DNA, the CDR3 is TGTGCCAGCCGACAGGGGGCGAATTTTGAGACCCAGTACTTC.

The V call is TRBV3-1 (or the pseudogene TRBV3-2), the J call TRBJ1-3, with D perhaps TRBD1 (5 bases). V lost 0 bases and J lost 0, with 12 bases in between. CDR3 length equals 17 residues. Per germline, CDR1 LGHDT and CDR2 YNNKEL (reference sequence). CDR3 protein: CASSQEGLWASGNTIYF. The CDR3 nucleotides are TGTGCCAGCAGCCAAGAGGGGCTTTGGGCCTCTGGAAACACCATATATTTT.

The rearrangement uses TRBV7-2 and TRBJ2-1, with 10 bases identical to TRBD1. This CDR3 has 15 residues. CDR1 and CDR2 (germline): SGHTA, FQGNSA. The V and J ends lost 6 bases and 9 bases, in that order; junction bases with no gene match: 11. Here the CDR3 DNA reads TGTGCCAGCAGTATAGGGGGAGGACAGGGGGTTGAGCAGTTCTTC. Translation gives CASSIGGGQGVEQFF.

This chain connects TRBV5-4 to TRBJ1-6; D is ambiguous. Trimming took off 1 base at V and 6 bases at J, with 11 bases between the two ends. This CDR3 is 15 amino acids long. Germline V gene lookup returns CDR1 SGHNT and CDR2 YYREEE (reference sequence). Here the CDR3 reads CASSLSTLRNSPLHF. The CDR3, as DNA: TGTGCCAGCAGCTTGTCGACACTGCGTAATTCACCCCTCCACTTT.

The chain couples TRBV7-2 to TRBJ2-3; 9 nucleotides align to TRBD2. Germline V gene lookup returns CDR1 SGHTA and CDR2 FQGNSA. The CDR3 has 15 amino acids. V trimming: 1 base; J trimming: 4 bases; junction bases outside the gene matches: 3. In DNA, the CDR3 is TGTGCCAGCAGCTTAGGCGGGGGGGCCGCAGATACGCAGTATTTT. It translates to CASSLGGGAADTQYF.

The rearrangement uses TRBV19 and TRBJ1-2; no reliable D call. V lost 1 base, J lost 4 bases, and 13 bases lay in between. CDR1 is LNHDA, CDR2 SQIVND, per germline (reference sequence). CDR3 length: 15 amino acids. This CDR3 reads CASSIVRHTGYGYTF. In DNA form, the CDR3 reads TGTGCCAGTAGTATAGTACGGCACACGGGCTATGGCTACACCTTC.

The gene calls are TRBV18 and TRBJ1-4; D not resolved. V lost 4 bases, J lost 0 bases, and 6 bases lay in between. Germline lookup yields CDR1 KGHSH and CDR2 LQKENI. The CDR3 extends over 14 amino acids. Here the CDR3 DNA reads TGTGCCAGCTCACGGTCTACAACTAATGAAAAACTGTTTTTT. This codes for CASSRSTTNEKLFF.

This chain uses TRBV24-1 with TRBJ2-7; D is unresolved. This CDR3 has 15 residues. Between the trimmed V and J ends, which lost 1 base and 2 bases, there was a span of 11 bases. Germline assignment: CDR1 KGHDR and CDR2 SFDVKD. CDR3 in DNA: TGTGCCACCAGTGATTTAAGCCCCGAAGCCTACGAGCAGTACTTC. Amino acids: CATSDLSPEAYEQYF.

The J gene is TRBJ2-7, the V gene TRBV9, with 8 nucleotides matching TRBD1. V was clipped by 3 bases and J by 1 base; unmatched bases: 6. Germline assignment: CDR1 SGDLS and CDR2 YYNGEE. The CDR3 totals 15 residues. CDR3 nucleotide sequence: TGTGCCAGCAGCGCAGACAGGGGAAGATCCTACGAGCAGTACTTC. Translating gives CASSADRGRSYEQYF.

The V gene is TRBV7-2, the J gene TRBJ1-5, with D unresolved. Germline loops: CDR1 SGHTA, CDR2 FQGNSA. The CDR3 is made up of 15 amino acids. The V gene lost 4 bases and the J gene lost 6 bases, with 16 bases spanning the gap. This CDR3 is CASSSAGLEGQPQHF. The CDR3 nucleotides are TGTGCCAGCAGCTCCGCGGGATTGGAAGGTCAGCCCCAGCATTTT.

The V call is TRBV7-2, the J call TRBJ1-2; 9 nucleotides agree with TRBD1. V was pared by 5 bases and J by 7 bases, with 17 bases of the junction left unmatched. Germline lookup yields CDR1 SGHTA and CDR2 FQGNSA. The CDR3 spans 17 residues. In nucleotides, the CDR3 is TGTGCCAGCAGCGGTAGTGGGGTTACAGGGGGCAGTGGTGGCTACACCTTC. Translating it yields CASSGSGVTGGSGGYTF.

The chain combines TRBV29-1 with TRBJ2-7, with 8 bases lining up with TRBD1. There are 13 residues in the CDR3. Losses at the gene ends were 7 bases for V and 1 base for J; bases not matched to a gene: 6. The germline V gene encodes CDR1 SQVTM and CDR2 ANQGSEA. The DNA for the CDR3 is TGCAGCGCCGGGACAGGTGGATCCTACGAGCAGTACTTC. It is translated as CSAGTGGSYEQYF.

The chain links TRBV19 to TRBJ1-4, with 9 bases aligning to TRBD1. Unmatched junction bases numbered 5, after V lost 5 bases and J lost 4 bases. CDR1 LNHDA and CDR2 SQIVND come from the germline V gene (reference sequence). There are 15 residues in the CDR3. The CDR3 DNA follows: TGTGCCAGTAGTTACAGGGGGCGCGATAATGAAAAACTGTTTTTT. This encodes CASSYRGRDNEKLFF.

This chain uses TRBV2 with TRBJ1-2; D gene unclear. V was shortened by 9 bases and J by 6 bases, with 8 bases between the two germline ends. The CDR3 runs to 10 residues. CDR1 is SNHLY, CDR2 FYNNEI, per germline. The DNA for the CDR3 is TGTGCCAGTACAGTGCATGGCTACACCTTC. Translation gives CASTVHGYTF.

The CDR3 loop reads CASSHSGDRGEKLFF. In nucleotides, the CDR3 is TGTGCCAGCAGCCACTCGGGGGACAGGGGTGAAAAACTGTTTTTT. The chain couples TRBV6-5 to TRBJ1-4, with TRBD1 identical over 10 bases. Germline V gene lookup returns CDR1 MNHEY and CDR2 SVGAGI. Germline trimming cut 6 bases from V and 7 bases from J; bases unmatched to any gene: 8. The CDR3 sequence is 15 residues long.

The chain has TRBV10-3 and TRBJ1-1; TRBD1 aligns across 10 bases. V shed 5 bases, J shed 1 base, and the junction held 1 base outside the gene matches. Per the germline V gene, CDR1 is ENHRY and CDR2 is SYGVKD. There are 14 residues in the CDR3. For the CDR3, the DNA is TGTGCCATCAGTAGACAGGGGGCGAACACTGAAGCTTTCTTT. Amino acid sequence: CAISRQGANTEAFF.

This chain links TRBV2 with TRBJ1-5, with 7 bases matching TRBD1. The J segment lost 6 bases and the V segment lost 3 bases, leaving 8 bases of the junction unmatched. Per germline, CDR1 SNHLY and CDR2 FYNNEI. The CDR3 spans 15 residues. For the CDR3, the DNA is TGTGCCAGCAGTGAGTGGCAGGGGGAAGGTCAGCCCCAGCATTTT. Protein sequence: CASSEWQGEGQPQHF.